This T cell receptor beta chain was captured by sequencing in a study of control samples from healthy donors and cancer patients. Germline V gene data show CDR1 as SGHDT and CDR2 as YYEEEE. This CDR3 spans 16 amino acids. V dropped 7 bases and J dropped 4 bases, with 20 bases sitting between them. Profiled with immunoSEQ multiplex PCR; TCRdb holds only in-frame clones, not every one. The table includes about 81,000 clones, over 90% detected once. Sequencing was done on a sample of blood. The chain carries TRBV5-6 and TRBJ2-2, with a weak D call TRBD2 (5 bases). The receptor was derived from a woman between 18 and 29 years old in good health. In nucleotides, the CDR3 is TGTGCCAGCGCGAACGGGGTAGCTCAGATCACCGGGGAGCTGTTTTTT. This encodes CASANGVAQITGELFF.